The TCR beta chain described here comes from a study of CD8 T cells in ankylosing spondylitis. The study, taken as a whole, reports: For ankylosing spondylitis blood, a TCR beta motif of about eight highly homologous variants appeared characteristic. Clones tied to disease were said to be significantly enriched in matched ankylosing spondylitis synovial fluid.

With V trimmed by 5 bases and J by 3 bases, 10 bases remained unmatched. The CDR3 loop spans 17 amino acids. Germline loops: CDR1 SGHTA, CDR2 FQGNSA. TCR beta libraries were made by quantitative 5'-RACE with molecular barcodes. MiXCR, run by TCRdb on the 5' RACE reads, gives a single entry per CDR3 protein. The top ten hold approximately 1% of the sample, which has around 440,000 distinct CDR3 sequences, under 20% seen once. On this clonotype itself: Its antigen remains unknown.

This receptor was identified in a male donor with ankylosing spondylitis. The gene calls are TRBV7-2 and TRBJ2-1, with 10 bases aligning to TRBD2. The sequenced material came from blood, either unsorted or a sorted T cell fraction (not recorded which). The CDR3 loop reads CASSPPGTSALYNEQFF. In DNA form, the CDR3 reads TGTGCCAGCAGCCCACCTGGGACTAGCGCCCTCTACAATGAGCAGTTCTTC.